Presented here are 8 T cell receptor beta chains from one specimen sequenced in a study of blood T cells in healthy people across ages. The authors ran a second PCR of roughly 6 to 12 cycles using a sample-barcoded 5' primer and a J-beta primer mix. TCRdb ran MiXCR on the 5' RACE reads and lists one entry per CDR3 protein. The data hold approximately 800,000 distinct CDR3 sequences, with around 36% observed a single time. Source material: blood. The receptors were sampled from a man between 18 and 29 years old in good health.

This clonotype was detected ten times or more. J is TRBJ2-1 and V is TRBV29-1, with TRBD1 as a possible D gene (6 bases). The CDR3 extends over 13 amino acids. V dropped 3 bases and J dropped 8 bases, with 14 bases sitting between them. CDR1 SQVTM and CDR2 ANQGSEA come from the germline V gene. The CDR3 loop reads CSVDPGHPYEQFF. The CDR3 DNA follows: TGCAGCGTTGACCCGGGACATCCCTATGAGCAGTTCTTC.

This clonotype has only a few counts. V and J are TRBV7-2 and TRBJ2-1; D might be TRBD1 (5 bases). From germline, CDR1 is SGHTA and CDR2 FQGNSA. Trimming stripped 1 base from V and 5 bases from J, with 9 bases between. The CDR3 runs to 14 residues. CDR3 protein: CASSLVKTDNEQFF. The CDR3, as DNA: TGTGCCAGCAGCTTAGTAAAGACAGACAATGAGCAGTTCTTC.

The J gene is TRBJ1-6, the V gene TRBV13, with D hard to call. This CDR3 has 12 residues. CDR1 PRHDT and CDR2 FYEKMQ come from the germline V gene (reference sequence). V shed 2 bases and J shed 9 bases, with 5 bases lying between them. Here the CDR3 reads CASSLRFSPLHF. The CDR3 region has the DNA TGTGCCAGCAGCTTACGCTTTTCACCCCTCCACTTT.

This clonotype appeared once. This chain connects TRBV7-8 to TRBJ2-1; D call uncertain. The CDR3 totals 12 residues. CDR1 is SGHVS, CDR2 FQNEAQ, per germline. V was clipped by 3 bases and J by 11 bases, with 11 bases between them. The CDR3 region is CASSFSSSQQFF. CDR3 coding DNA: TGTGCCAGCAGCTTCTCGTCGAGCCAGCAGTTCTTC.

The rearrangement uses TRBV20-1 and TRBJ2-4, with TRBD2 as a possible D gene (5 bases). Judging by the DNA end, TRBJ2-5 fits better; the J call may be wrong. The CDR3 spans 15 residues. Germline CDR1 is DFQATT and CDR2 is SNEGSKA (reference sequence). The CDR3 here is CSARDLGLAQETQYF. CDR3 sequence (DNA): TGCAGTGCTAGAGATCTTGGCCTAGCACAAGAGACCCAGTACTTC.

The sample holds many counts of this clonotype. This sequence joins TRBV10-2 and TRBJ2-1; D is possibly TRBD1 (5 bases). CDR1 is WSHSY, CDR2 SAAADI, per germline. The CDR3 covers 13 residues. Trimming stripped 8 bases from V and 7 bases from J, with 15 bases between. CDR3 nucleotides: TGCGCCAGCTCCGAGCCAGGGCGGAATGAGCAGTTCTTC. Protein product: CASSEPGRNEQFF.

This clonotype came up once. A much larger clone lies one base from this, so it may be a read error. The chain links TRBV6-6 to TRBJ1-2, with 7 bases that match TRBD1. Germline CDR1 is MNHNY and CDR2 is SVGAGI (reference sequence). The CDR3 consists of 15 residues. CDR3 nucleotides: TGTGCCAGCAGTCGCCCCCTGAGACAGGGCGGTGGCTGCACCTTC. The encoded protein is CASSRPLRQGGGCTF.

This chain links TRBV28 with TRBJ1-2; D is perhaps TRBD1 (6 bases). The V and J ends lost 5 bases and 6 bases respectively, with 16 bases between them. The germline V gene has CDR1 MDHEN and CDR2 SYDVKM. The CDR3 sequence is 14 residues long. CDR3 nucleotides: TGTGCCAGCAGTCGCCCCCCAGGGGCCGATGGCTACACCTTC. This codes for CASSRPPGADGYTF.